This T cell receptor (beta chain) came from a study of T cell responses to AZD1222 COVID-19 vaccine (dated by TCRdb to 2020 to 2022). The study in broad terms: AZD1222 recipients given second doses at about 4 weeks or at about 12 weeks were pooled, since spike-specific TCR depth and breadth were not found to differ between the two schedules. TCR sequencing covered over 230 trial participants: around 210 given two doses of AZD1222 and approximately 26 given two doses of MenACWY control vaccine. Trial participants were enrolled into age subgroups of 18-55, 56-69 and 70-plus years, which contained 148, 28 and 57 TCR-sequenced participants, respectively. Broad study findings and their caveats: Conclusions about previously exposed vaccinees are limited because only six or seven AZD1222 recipients were SARS-CoV-2 seropositive at baseline. The 56-69-year group was small, and its depth increase did not reach significance, likely because of low power. After two AZD1222 doses, both the breadth and the depth of spike-specific TCRs were significantly higher than at day 0 and than in MenACWY recipients. Epitopes outside the regions mutated in the B.1.351 and B.1.1.7 variants were reportedly recognized by nearly half of the unique spike-specific TCRs. Participants were mostly white British and included more females than males, and it was suggested by the authors that clonal diversity may have been underestimated. The whole spike protein was spanned by vaccine-associated CD4 TCRs, and dominant responses were seen in regions 160-218 and 743-854. No day 14 peak-response samples were available, so repertoires were characterized only after the peak T cell response.

What this sample's time point label stands for: baseline before first vaccination. Vaccinee samples were obtained from the UK trials COV001 and COV002, which included a single-blind randomized controlled phase 2/3 trial of AZD1222 (ChAdOx1 nCoV-19) in healthy adults. Trial participant PBMC samples were collected at day 0 and day 28 after the second dose for TCRbeta chain sequencing. Including the terminal cysteine and phenylalanine, the CDR3 comprises 12 residues. Only the CDR3 DNA stays, 36 bases, in frame from base 1. The germline V gene (reference sequence) sets CDR1 to SGHKS and CDR2 to YYEKEE. V loses 0 bases, J loses 4 bases, and the germline ends lie 3 bases apart. The CDR3 regions of human TCRbeta chains were subjected to immunosequencing. The original pipeline was this. TCRs in the repertoires were compared against a reference library of SARS-CoV-2-specific TCRs that had been generated with the MIRA antigen-specificity platform. Breadth was defined as the fraction of unique TCRs that were SARS-CoV-2-associated. Depth was defined as the fraction of total T cells that were SARS-CoV-2-associated. Using the MIRA data, each spike-specific TCR was mapped to the spike region that the TCR reacts to and placed in a CD4 or CD8 class. Log10-transformed breadth and depth values were compared by one-way ANOVA with Sidak's multiple comparisons tests. This immuneACCESS table, as held by TCRdb, lists in-frame sequences with V and J called but not all clones. Of the missing ones, under half trace to an unresolved V gene in checked studies; the others have no known cause. The V and J calls and clone size are taken from that table; D and trimming were inferred from the DNA. The sample table contains 140,000 or so clones; only one count was recorded for 92% of them. The top ten hold about 2.1% of the sample.

With respect to this clone: Its antigen remains undetermined. It has no much larger one-base neighbor in the sample; base qualities were not kept.

The starting material was peripheral blood, obtained on day 0 of AZD1222 vaccination. The sequence is built from TRBV5-5 and TRBJ2-3; the D gene cannot be resolved reliably. This receptor was identified in an adult in good health. The nucleotide sequence is TGTGCCAGCAGCTTGGTTCCAGATACGCAGTATTTT. It is translated as CASSLVPDTQYF.